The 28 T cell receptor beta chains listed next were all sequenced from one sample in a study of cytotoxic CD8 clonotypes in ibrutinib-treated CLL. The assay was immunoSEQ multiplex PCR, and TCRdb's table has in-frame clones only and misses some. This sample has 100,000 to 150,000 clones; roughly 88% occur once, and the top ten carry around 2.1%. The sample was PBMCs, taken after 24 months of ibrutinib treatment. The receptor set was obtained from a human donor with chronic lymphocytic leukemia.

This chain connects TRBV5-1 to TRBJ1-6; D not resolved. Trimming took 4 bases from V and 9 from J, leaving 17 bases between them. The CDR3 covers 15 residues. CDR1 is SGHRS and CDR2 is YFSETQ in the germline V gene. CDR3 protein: CASSPARPEASPLHF. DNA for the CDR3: TGCGCCAGCAGCCCCGCGAGGCCAGAGGCTTCACCCCTCCACTTT.

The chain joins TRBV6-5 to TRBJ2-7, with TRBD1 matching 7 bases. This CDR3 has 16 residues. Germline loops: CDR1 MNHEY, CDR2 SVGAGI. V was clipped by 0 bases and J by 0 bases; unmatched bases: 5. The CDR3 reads CASSYSYRGASYEQYF. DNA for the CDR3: TGTGCCAGCAGTTACTCGTACAGGGGTGCCTCCTACGAGCAGTACTTC.

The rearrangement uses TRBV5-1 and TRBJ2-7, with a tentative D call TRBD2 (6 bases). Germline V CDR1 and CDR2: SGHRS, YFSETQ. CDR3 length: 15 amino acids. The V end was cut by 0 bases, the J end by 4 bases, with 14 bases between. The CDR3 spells CASSLDQGRGYEQYF. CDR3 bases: TGCGCCAGCAGCTTGGACCAGGGCCGGGGGTACGAGCAGTACTTC.

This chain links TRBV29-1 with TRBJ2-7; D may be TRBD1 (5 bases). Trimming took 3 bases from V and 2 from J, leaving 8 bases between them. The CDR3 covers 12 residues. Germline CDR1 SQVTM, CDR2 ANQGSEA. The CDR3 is CSVEGPTYEQYF. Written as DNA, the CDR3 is TGCAGCGTTGAGGGGCCCACCTACGAGCAGTACTTC.

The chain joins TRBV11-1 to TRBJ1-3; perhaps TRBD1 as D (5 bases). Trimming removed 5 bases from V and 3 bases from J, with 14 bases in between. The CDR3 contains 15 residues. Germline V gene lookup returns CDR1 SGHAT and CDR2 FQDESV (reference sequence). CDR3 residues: CASSAARGVGNTIYF. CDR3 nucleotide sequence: TGTGCCAGCAGCGCGGCGCGGGGCGTTGGAAACACCATATATTTT.

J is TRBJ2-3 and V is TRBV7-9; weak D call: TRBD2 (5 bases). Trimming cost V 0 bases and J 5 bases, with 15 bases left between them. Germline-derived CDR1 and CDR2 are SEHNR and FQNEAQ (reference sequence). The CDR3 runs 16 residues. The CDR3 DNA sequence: TGTGCCAGCAGCTTAGCCAGACCCAAGGCGGGAGATACGCAGTATTTT. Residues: CASSLARPKAGDTQYF.

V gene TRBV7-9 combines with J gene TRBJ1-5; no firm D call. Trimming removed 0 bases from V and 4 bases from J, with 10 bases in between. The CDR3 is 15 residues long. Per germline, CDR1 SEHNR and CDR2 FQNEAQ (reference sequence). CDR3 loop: CASSLAEGLNQPQHF. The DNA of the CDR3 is TGTGCCAGCAGCTTAGCGGAAGGGCTTAATCAGCCCCAGCATTTT.

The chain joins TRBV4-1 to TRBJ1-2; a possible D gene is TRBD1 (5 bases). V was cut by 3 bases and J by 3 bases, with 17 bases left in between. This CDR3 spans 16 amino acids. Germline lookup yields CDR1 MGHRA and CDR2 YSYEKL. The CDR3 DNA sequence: TGCGCCAGCAGCCAGGGTGGGGGAATTGAGCACTATGGCTACACCTTC. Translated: CASSQGGGIEHYGYTF.

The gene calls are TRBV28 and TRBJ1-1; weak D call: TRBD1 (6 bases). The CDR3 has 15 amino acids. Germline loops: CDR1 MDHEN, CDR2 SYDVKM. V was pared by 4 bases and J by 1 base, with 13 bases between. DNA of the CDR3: TGTGCCAGCAGTTCTGGGGGGGCGAGGAACACTGAAGCTTTCTTT. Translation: CASSSGGARNTEAFF. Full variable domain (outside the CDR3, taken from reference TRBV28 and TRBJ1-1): DVKVTQSSRYLVKRTGEKVFLECVQDMDHENMFWYRQDPGLGLRLIYFSYDVKMKEKGDIPEGYSVSREKKERFSLILESASTNQTSMYLCASSSGGARNTEAFFGQGTRLTVV.

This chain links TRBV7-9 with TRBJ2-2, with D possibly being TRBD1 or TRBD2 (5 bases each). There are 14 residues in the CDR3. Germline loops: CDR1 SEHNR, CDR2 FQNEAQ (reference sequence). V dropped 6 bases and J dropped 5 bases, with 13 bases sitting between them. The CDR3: CASSEGSGTGELFF. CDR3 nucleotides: TGTGCCAGCAGTGAGGGGTCAGGAACCGGGGAGCTGTTTTTT. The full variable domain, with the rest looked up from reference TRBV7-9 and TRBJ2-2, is DTGVSQNPRHKITKRGQNVTFRCDPISEHNRLYWYRQTLGQGPEFLTYFQNEAQLEKSRLLSDRFSAERPKGSFSTLEIQRTEQGDSAMYLCASSEGSGTGELFFGEGSRLTVL.

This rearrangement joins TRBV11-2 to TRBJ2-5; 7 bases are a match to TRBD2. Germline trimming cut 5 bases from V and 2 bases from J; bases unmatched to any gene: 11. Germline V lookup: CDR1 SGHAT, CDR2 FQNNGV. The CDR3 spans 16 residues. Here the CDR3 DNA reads TGTGCCAGCAGCCAACTTAGCGGGCGCCTACAAGAGACCCAGTACTTC. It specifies CASSQLSGRLQETQYF.

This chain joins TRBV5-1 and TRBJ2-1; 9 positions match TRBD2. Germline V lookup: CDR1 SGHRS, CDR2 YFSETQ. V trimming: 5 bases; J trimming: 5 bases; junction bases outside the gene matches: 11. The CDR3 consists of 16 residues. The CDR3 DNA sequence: TGCGCCAGCAGTACTTCACCCGGGACTAGCCACAATGAGCAGTTCTTC. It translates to CASSTSPGTSHNEQFF.

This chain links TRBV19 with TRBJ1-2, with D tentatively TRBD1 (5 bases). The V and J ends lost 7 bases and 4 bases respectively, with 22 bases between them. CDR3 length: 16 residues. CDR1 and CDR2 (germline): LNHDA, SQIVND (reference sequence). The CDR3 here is CASTNPRRGAPYGYTF. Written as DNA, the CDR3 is TGTGCCAGTACTAATCCACGCCGAGGGGCTCCCTATGGCTACACCTTC.

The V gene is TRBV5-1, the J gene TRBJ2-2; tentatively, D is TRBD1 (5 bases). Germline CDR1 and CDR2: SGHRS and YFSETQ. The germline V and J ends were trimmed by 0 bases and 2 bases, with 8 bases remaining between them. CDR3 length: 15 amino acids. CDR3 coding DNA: TGCGCCAGCAGCTTGGAAGGGGTTAACACCGGGGAGCTGTTTTTT. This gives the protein CASSLEGVNTGELFF.

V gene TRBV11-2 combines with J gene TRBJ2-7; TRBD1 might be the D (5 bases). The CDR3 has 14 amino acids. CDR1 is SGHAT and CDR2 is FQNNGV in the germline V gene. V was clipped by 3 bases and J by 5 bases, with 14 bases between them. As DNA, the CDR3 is TGTGCCAGCAGCTTGGGGCTTTCAGGCGACGAGCAGTACTTC. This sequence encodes CASSLGLSGDEQYF.

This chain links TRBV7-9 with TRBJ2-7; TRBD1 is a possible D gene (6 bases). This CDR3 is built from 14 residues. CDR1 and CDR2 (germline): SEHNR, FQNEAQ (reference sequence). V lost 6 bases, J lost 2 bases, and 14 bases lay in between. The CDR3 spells CASSPRGTPYEQYF. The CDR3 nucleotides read TGTGCCAGCAGTCCTAGGGGGACCCCCTACGAGCAGTACTTC.

The CDR3 nucleotides are TGTGCCAGCAGTATATTCCGGGTGAACACCGGGGAGCTGTTTTTT. Its translation is CASSIFRVNTGELFF. J is TRBJ2-2 and V is TRBV2; D uncertain. Trimming cost V 5 bases and J 1 base, with 11 bases left between them. The CDR3 loop spans 15 amino acids. Germline V gene data show CDR1 as SNHLY and CDR2 as FYNNEI.

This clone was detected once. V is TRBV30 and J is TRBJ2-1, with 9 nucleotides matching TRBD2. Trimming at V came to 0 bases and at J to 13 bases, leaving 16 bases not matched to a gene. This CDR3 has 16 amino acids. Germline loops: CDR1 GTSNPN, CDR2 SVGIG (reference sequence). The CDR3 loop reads CAWSVGWVAGVFRQFF. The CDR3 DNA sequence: TGTGCCTGGAGTGTAGGGTGGGTAGCGGGGGTCTTTCGACAGTTCTTC.

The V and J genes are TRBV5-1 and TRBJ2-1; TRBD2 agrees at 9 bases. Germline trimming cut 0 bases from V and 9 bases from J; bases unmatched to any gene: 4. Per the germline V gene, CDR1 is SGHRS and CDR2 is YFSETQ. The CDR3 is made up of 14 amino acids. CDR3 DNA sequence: TGCGCCAGCAGCTTGGTAGCGGGAGTGGGTGAGCAGTTCTTC. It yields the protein CASSLVAGVGEQFF.

This chain's CDR3 is CASSLGGRAGDTQYF. The DNA for the CDR3 is TGTGCCAGCAGCTTAGGTGGGAGGGCCGGAGATACGCAGTATTTT. V gene TRBV7-6 combines with J gene TRBJ2-3, with 7 bases aligning to TRBD2. From germline, CDR1 is SGHVS and CDR2 FNYEAQ. There are 15 residues in the CDR3. V shed 1 base, J shed 5 bases, and the junction held 6 bases outside the gene matches.

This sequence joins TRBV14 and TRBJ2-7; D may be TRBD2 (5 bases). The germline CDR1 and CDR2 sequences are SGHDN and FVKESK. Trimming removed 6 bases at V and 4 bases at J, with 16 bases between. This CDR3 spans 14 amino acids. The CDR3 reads CASSTLASAYEQYF. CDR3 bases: TGTGCCAGCAGTACTCTAGCTTCCGCTTACGAGCAGTACTTC.

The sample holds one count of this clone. This CDR3 is CASSRGPSTDTQYF. The CDR3 region has the DNA TGTGCCAGCAGTCGGGGTCCTAGCACAGATACGCAGTATTTT. The chain links TRBV6-5 to TRBJ2-3; tentatively, D is TRBD2 (5 bases). Trimming removed 5 bases from V and 0 bases from J, with 9 bases in between. In germline, CDR1 is MNHEY, CDR2 SVGAGI. CDR3 size: 14 residues.

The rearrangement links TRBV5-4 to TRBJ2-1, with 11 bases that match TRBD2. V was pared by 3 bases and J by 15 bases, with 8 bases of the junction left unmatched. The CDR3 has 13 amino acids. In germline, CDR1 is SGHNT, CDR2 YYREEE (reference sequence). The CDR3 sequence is CASSSETSGATFF. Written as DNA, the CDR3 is TGTGCCAGCAGCTCAGAGACTAGCGGGGCTACGTTCTTC.

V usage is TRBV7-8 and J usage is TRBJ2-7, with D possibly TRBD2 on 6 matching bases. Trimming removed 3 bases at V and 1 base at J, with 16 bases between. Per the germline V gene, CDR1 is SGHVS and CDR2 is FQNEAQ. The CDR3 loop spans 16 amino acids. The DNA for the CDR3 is TGTGCCAGCAGCTTGATCGGGGGTAGTGGGTCCTACGAGCAGTACTTC. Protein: CASSLIGGSGSYEQYF.

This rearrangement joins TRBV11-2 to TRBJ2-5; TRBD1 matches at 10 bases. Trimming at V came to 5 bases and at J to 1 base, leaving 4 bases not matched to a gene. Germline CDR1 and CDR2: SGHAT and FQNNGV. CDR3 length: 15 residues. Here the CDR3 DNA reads TGTGCCAGCAGCCCGGACAGGGGGATCCAAGAGACCCAGTACTTC. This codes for CASSPDRGIQETQYF.

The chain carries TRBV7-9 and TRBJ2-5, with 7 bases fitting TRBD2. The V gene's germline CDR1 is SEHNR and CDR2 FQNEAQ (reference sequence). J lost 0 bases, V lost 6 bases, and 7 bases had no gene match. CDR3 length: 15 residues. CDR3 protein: CASSRNLADQETQYF. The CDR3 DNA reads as TGTGCCAGCAGTCGCAACCTAGCGGACCAAGAGACCCAGTACTTC.

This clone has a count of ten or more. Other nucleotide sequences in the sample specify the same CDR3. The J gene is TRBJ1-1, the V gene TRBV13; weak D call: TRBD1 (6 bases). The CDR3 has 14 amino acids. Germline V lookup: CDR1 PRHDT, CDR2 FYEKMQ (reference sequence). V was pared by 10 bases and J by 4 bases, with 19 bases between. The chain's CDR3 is CATEGGRGATEAFF. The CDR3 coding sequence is TGTGCCACCGAGGGGGGTCGGGGGGCCACTGAAGCTTTCTTT.

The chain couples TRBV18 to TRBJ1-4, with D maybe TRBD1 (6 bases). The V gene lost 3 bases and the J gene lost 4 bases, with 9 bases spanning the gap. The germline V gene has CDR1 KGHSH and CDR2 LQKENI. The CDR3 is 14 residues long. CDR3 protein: CASSPGQLNEKLFF. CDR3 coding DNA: TGTGCCAGCTCACCCGGACAGCTTAATGAAAAACTGTTTTTT.